The T cell receptor (beta chain) under discussion was sequenced for a study of T cell clones after liver transplantation. Looking at the study overall: Post-transplant blood was tracked for graft-donor-reactive T cell clones identified in a pre-transplant mixed lymphocyte reaction. Pre-transplant mixed lymphocyte reactions yielded third-party-reactive TCRbeta sequences as comparators for graft-donor-reactive sequences. Blood was drawn pre-transplant, before withdrawal, and after full or failed withdrawal.

Comment on this clone: What it binds is unknown.

CDR3 length equals 14 residues. Germline CDR1 and CDR2: ENHRY and SYGVKD. V shed 6 bases and J 5 bases; nucleotides not matched to a gene: 5. Study-level results: Post-transplant time points were not standardized, so conclusions are preliminary.

Sequencing used immunoSEQ multiplex PCR; TCRdb keeps in-frame clones, though not all of them. Of 60,000 or so clones in the sample, about 70% are singletons; the top ten hold approximately 16%. The source material was CD4+ T cells from blood, sampled before liver transplant. The TCR comes from a human donor who received a liver transplant. This chain uses TRBV10-3 with TRBJ1-1, with 11 bases fitting TRBD1. The CDR3 bases are TGTGCCATCAGCCGGGACAGGGGGGGAACTGAAGCTTTCTTT. This translates into CAISRDRGGTEAFF.